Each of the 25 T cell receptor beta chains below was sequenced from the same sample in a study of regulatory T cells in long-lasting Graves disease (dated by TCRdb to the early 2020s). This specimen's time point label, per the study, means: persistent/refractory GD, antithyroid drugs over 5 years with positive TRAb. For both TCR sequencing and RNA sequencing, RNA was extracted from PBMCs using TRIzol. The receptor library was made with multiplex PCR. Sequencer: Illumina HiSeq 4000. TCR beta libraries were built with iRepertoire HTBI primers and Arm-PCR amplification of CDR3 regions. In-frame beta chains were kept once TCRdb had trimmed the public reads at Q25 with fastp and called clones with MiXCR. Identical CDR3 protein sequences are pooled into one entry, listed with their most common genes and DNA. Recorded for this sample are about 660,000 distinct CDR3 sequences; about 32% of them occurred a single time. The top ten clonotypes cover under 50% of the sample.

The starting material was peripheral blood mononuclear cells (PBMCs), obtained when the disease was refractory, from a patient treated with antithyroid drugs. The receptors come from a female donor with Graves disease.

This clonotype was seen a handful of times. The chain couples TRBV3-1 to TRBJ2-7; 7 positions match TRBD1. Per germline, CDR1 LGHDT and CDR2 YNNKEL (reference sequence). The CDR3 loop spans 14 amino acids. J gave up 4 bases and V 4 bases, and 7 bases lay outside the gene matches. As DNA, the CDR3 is TGTGCCAGCAGCCCTCCGGGACAGAAATACGAGCAGTACTTC. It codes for CASSPPGQKYEQYF.

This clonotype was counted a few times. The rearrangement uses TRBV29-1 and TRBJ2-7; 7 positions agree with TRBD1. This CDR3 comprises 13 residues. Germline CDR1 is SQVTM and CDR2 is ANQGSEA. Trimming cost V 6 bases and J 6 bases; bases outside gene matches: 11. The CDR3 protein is CSVAGTVGGEQYF. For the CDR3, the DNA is TGCAGCGTCGCAGGGACAGTTGGGGGCGAGCAGTACTTC.

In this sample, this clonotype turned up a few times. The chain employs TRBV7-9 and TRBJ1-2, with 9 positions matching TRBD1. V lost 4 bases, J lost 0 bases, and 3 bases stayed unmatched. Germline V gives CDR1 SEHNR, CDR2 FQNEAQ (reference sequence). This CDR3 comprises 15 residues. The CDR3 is CASSSDRGANYGYTF. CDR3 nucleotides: TGTGCCAGCAGCTCCGACAGGGGGGCTAACTATGGCTACACCTTC.

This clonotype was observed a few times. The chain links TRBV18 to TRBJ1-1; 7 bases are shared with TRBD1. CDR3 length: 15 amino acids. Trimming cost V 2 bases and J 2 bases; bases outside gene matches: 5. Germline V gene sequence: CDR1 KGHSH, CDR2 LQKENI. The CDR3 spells CASSPKDRHNTEAFF. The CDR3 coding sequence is TGTGCCAGCTCACCAAAGGACAGGCACAACACTGAAGCTTTCTTT.

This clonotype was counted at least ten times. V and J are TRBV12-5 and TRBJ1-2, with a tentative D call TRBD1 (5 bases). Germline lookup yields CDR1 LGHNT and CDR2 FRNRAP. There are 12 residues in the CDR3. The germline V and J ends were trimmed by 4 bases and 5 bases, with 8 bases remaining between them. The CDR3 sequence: CASGSGHYGYTF. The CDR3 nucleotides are TGTGCTAGTGGTTCCGGACATTATGGCTACACCTTC.

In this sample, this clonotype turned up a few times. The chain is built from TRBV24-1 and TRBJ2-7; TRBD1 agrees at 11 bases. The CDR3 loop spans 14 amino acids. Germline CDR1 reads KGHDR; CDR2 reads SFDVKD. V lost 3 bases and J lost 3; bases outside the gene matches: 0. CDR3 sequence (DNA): TGTGCCACCAGTGATGGGACAGGGGGCTACGAGCAGTACTTC. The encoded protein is CATSDGTGGYEQYF.

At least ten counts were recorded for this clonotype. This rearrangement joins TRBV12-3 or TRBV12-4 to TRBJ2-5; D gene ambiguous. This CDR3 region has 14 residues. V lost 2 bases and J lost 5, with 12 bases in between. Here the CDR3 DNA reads TGTGCCAGCAGTTTACACCAGGTCCGGGAGACCCAGTACTTC. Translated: CASSLHQVRETQYF.

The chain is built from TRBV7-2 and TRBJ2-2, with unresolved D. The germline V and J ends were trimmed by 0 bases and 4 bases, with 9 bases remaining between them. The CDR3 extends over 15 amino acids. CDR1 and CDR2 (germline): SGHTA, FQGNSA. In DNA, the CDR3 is TGTGCCAGCAGCTTAGCTGGCCTCATCACCGGGGAGCTGTTTTTT. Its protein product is CASSLAGLITGELFF. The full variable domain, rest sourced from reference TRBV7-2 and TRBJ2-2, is GAGVSQSPSNKVTEKGKDVELRCDPISGHTALYWYRQSLGQGLEFLIYFQGNSAPDKSGLPSDRFSAERTGGSVSTLTIQRTQQEDSAVYLCASSLAGLITGELFFGEGSRLTVL.

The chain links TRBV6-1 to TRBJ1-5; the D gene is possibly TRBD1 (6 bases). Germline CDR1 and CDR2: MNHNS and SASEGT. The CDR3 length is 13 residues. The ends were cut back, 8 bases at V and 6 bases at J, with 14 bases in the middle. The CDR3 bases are TGTGCCAGCCACCGGGCCAGGGGTCAGCCCCAGCATTTT. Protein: CASHRARGQPQHF.

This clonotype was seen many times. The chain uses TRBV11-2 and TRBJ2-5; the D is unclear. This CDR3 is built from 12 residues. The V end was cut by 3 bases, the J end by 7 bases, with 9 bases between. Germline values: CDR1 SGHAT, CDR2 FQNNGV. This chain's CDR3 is CASSFTAGTQYF. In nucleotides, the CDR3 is TGTGCCAGCAGCTTTACGGCTGGGACCCAGTACTTC. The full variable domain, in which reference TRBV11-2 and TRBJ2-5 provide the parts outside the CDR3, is EAGVAQSPRYKIIEKRQSVAFWCNPISGHATLYWYQQILGQGPKLLIQFQNNGVVDDSQLPKDRFSAERLKGVDSTLKIQPAKLEDSAVYLCASSFTAGTQYFGPGTRLLVL.

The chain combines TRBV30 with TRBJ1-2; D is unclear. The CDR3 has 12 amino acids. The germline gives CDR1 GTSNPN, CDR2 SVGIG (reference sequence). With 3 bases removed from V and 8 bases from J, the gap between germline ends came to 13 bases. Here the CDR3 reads CAWSPKKGGYTF. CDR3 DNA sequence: TGTGCCTGGAGCCCAAAGAAGGGAGGCTACACCTTC.

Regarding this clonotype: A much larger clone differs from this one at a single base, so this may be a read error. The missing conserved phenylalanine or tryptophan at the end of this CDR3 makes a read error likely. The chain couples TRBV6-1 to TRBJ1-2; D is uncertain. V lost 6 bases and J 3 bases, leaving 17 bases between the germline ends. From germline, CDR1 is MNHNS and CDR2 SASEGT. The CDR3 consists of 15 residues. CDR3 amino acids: CASSPRSGSHYGYTL. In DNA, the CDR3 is TGTGCCAGCAGCCCCAGGTCGGGTTCACACTATGGCTACACCCTC.

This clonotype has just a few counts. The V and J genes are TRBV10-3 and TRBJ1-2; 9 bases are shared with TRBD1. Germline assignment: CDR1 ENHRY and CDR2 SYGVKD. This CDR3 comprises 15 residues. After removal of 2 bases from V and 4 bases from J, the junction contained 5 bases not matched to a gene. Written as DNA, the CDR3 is TGTGCCATCAGTGAGCCGGGACAGGGTCCCTATGGCTACACCTTC. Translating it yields CAISEPGQGPYGYTF.

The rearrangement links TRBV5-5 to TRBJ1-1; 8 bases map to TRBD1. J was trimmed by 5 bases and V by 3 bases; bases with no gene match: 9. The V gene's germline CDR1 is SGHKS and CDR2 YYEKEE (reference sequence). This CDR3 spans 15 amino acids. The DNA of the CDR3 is TGTGCCAGCAGCTCCCTAGACAGGGGATGGACTGAAGCTTTCTTT. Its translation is CASSSLDRGWTEAFF.

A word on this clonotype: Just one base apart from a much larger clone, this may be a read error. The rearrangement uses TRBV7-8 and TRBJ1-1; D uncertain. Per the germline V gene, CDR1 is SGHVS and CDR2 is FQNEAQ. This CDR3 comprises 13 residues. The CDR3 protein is CASSTVMNTGAFF. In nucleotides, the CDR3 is TGTGCCAGCAGCACCGTCATGAACACTGGAGCTTTCTTT.

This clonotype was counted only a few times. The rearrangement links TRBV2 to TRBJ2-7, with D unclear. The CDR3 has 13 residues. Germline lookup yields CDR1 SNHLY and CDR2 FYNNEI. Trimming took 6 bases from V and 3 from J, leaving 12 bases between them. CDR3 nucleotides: TGTGCCAGCAGCTTGACCCCCGACTACGAGCAGTACTTC. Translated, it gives CASSLTPDYEQYF.

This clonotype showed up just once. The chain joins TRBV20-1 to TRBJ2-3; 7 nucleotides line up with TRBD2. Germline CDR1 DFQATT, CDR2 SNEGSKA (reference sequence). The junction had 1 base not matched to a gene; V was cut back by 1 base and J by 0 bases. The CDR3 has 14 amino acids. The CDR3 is CSARAGGSTDTQYF. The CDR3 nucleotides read TGCAGTGCTAGAGCGGGGGGAAGCACAGATACGCAGTATTTT.

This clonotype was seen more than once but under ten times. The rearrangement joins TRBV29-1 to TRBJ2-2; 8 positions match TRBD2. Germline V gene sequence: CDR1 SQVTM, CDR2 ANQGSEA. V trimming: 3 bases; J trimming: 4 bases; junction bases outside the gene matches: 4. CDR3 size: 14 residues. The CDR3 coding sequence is TGCAGCGTTGAGCAGAGCGGGGGCACCGGGGAGCTGTTTTTT. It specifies CSVEQSGGTGELFF.

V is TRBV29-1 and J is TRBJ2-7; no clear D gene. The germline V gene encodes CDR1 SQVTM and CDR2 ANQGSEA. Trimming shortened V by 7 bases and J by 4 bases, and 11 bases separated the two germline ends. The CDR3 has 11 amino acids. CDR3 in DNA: TGCAGCGCTGCGGAGCAATACGAGCAGTACTTC. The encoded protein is CSAAEQYEQYF.

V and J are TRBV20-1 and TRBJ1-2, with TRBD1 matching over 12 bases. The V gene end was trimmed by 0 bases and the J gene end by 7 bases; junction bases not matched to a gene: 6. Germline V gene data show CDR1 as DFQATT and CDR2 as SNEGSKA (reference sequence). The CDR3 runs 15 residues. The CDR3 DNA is TGCAGTGCTAGAGATCGGGACAGGGGGCGGATTGGCTACACCTTC. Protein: CSARDRDRGRIGYTF.

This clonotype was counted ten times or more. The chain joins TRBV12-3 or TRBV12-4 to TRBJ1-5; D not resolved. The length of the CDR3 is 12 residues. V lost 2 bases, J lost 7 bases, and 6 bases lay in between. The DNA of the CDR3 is TGTGCCAGCAGTTTACAGCCCCAGCCCCAGCATTTT. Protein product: CASSLQPQPQHF.

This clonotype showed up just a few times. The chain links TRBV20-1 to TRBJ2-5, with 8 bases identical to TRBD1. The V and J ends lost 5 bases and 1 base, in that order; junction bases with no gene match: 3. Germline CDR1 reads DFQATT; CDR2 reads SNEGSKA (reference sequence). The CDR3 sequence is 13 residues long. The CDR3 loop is CSAPDRGQETQYF. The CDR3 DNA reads TGCAGTGCTCCAGACAGGGGCCAAGAGACCCAGTACTTC.

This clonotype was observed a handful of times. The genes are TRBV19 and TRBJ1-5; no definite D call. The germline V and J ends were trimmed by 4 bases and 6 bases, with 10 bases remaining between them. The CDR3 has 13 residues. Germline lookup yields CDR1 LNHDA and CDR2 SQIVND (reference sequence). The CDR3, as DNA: TGTGCCAGTAGTACGACGTCCGGTCAGCCCCAGCATTTT. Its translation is CASSTTSGQPQHF.

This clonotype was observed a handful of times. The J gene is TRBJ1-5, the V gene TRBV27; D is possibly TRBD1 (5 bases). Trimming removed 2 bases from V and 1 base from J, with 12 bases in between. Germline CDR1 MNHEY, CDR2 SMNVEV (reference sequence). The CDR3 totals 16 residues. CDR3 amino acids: CASSLNGWDSNQPQHF. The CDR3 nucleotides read TGTGCCAGCAGTTTAAATGGTTGGGACAGCAATCAGCCCCAGCATTTT.

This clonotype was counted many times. The CDR3 coding sequence is TGTGCCATGGACAGGGGGCGGGAGACCCAGTACTTC. Protein product: CAMDRGRETQYF. The V call is TRBV6-1, the J call TRBJ2-5, with 11 bases fitting TRBD1. The junction had 3 bases not matched to a gene; V was cut back by 10 bases and J by 5 bases. Germline V lookup: CDR1 MNHNS, CDR2 SASEGT. The CDR3 is 12 amino acids.